This T cell receptor beta chain was retrieved from a study of shared clonotypes between healthy human individuals. About the research overall: The donor pool was made up of a couple of women and three men aged 18 to 49. Findings and caveats of the study: What rarefaction showed was incomplete sorted-subset sequencing despite large depth. Compared with memory subsets, naive subsets generally had larger estimated richness. Approximately 5.1% was the fraction of naive CD4 clonotypes found shared across several donors.

This CDR3 comprises 15 residues. The V gene's germline CDR1 is MGHRA and CDR2 YSYEKL. V gave up 0 bases and J gave up 4 bases; unmatched junction bases: 3. As to this clone: Its target is not known.

Generated by immunoSEQ multiplex PCR, the TCRdb table keeps only in-frame clones and is missing some. Found here are about 1.5 million clones, roughly 97% of them singletons; the top ten hold approximately 1%. This chain joins TRBV4-1 and TRBJ2-7, with 10 nucleotides matching TRBD2. Sequenced material: naive CD4+ T cells sorted from blood. Subset given: CD45RA+ positively selected. This receptor was taken from a man aged 25 to 40 in good health. The CDR3 DNA reads TGCGCCAGCAGCCAAGAACTAGCGGGGCGATACGAGCAGTACTTC. It codes for CASSQELAGRYEQYF.